One and the same sample provided the 11 T cell receptor beta chains below, sequenced in a study of blood T cells in healthy people across ages. With a J-beta primer mix and a sample-barcoded 5' primer, a second PCR ran about 7 to 12 cycles. TCRdb processed the 5' RACE reads anew with MiXCR; each CDR3 protein has one entry. This repertoire shows 1.5 million to 2 million distinct CDR3 sequences, 28% found once; its top ten account for 7.7%. Sequenced material: blood. Source of these receptors: a woman in her twenties or thirties in good health.

The V gene is TRBV10-3, the J gene TRBJ2-4, with TRBD2 identical over 9 bases. The CDR3 has 12 amino acids. Germline V gives CDR1 ENHRY, CDR2 SYGVKD. J gave up 14 bases and V 0 bases, and 2 bases lay outside the gene matches. CDR3 protein: CAISESTSGKYF. The CDR3 DNA reads TGTGCCATCAGTGAGTCGACTAGCGGAAAGTACTTC.

This clonotype was counted only a few times. V and J are TRBV30 and TRBJ2-1, with 7 bases lining up with TRBD2. Germline-derived CDR1 and CDR2 are GTSNPN and SVGIG (reference sequence). This CDR3 has 12 amino acids. V lost 0 bases and J lost 8; bases outside the gene matches: 1. The CDR3 coding sequence is TGTGCCTGGAGTGTTCGGGAGGATGAGCAGTTCTTC. Its translation: CAWSVREDEQFF.

The chain carries TRBV5-1 and TRBJ2-7; 8 nucleotides match TRBD1. The germline gives CDR1 SGHRS, CDR2 YFSETQ. J lost 0 bases, V lost 3 bases, and 11 bases had no gene match. The CDR3 totals 17 residues. This CDR3 reads CASSSRMPGGFSYEQYF. The CDR3 nucleotides read TGCGCCAGCAGCTCGCGGATGCCAGGGGGCTTCTCCTACGAGCAGTACTTC.

The chain uses TRBV7-9 and TRBJ2-3; no firm D call. V lost 5 bases to trimming and J lost 7 bases, with 10 bases between them. Germline V gives CDR1 SEHNR, CDR2 FQNEAQ (reference sequence). The CDR3 sequence is 12 residues long. The CDR3 nucleotides are TGTGCCAGCAGCAATGAAGGTCATACGCAGTATTTT. Protein: CASSNEGHTQYF.

This clonotype turned up a few times. This rearrangement joins TRBV21-1 to TRBJ1-6; the DNA was not used to check the table's D call, TRBD1. TRBV21-1 is given as a pseudogene. There are 18 residues in the CDR3. CDR3: CASSPRGPKSSYNSPLHF. The CDR3 DNA reads as TGTGCCAGCAGCCCTCGGGGACCGAAGAGCTCCTATAATTCACCCCTCCACTTT.

CDR3 region: CASSSTPGPPGYGYTF. For the CDR3, the DNA is TGTGCCAGCAGTTCGACCCCGGGACCTCCTGGCTATGGCTACACCTTC. This chain uses TRBV12-3 or TRBV12-4 with TRBJ1-2; D may be TRBD1 (5 bases). Between the trimmed V and J ends, which lost 4 bases and 4 bases, there was a span of 19 bases. The CDR3 covers 16 residues.

This clonotype was detected only a few times. The chain links TRBV7-2 to TRBJ1-3; D ambiguous. The CDR3 has 15 amino acids. Trimming removed 1 base at V and 4 bases at J, with 11 bases between. In germline, CDR1 is SGHTA, CDR2 FQGNSA. CDR3 nucleotide sequence: TGTGCCAGCAGCTTAGATAGGGCTGCAGGAAACACCATATATTTT. It specifies CASSLDRAAGNTIYF.

The rearrangement uses TRBV6-5 and TRBJ2-1; perhaps D is TRBD1 or TRBD2 (5 bases each). The CDR3 is 19 residues long. CDR1 and CDR2 from the germline V gene are MNHEY and SVGAGI. Trimming took 0 bases from V and 4 from J, leaving 22 bases between them. CDR3: CASSYSRGVSGAGYNEQFF. In nucleotides, the CDR3 is TGTGCCAGCAGTTACTCGAGGGGTGTCTCAGGCGCCGGTTACAATGAGCAGTTCTTC.

The chain recombines TRBV7-2 with TRBJ2-5; maybe TRBD2 (5 bases). Between the trimmed V and J ends, which lost 5 bases and 7 bases, there was a span of 20 bases. Germline V CDR1 and CDR2: SGHTA, FQGNSA. The CDR3 runs to 15 residues. The CDR3 nucleotides are TGTGCCAGCAGCCTTAGTAGCGAGGCTGTCGGGACCCAGTACTTC. As protein: CASSLSSEAVGTQYF.

This clonotype has at least ten counts. V and J are TRBV5-1 and TRBJ2-7; D assignment may be TRBD1 or TRBD2 (5 bases each). This CDR3 region has 13 residues. Germline V CDR1 and CDR2: SGHRS, YFSETQ. The germline V and J ends were trimmed by 3 bases and 6 bases, with 13 bases remaining between them. CDR3 sequence: CASSSGPGGEQYF. The CDR3 DNA is TGCGCCAGCAGCTCGGGACCTGGGGGCGAGCAGTACTTC.

This clonotype was detected a few times. This chain connects TRBV10-3 to TRBJ2-7, with 11 bases identical to TRBD1. Germline assignment: CDR1 ENHRY and CDR2 SYGVKD. The CDR3 loop spans 16 amino acids. Trimming at V came to 6 bases and at J to 8 bases, leaving 15 bases not matched to a gene. CDR3 protein: CAISSPSGQGASKQYF. The CDR3 nucleotides are TGTGCCATCAGCTCCCCCTCAGGACAGGGGGCCTCTAAGCAGTACTTC.